The 17 T cell receptor beta chains reported below all come from one sample, sequenced in a study of shared clonotypes between healthy human individuals. Repertoires were generated with immunoSEQ multiplex PCR, while TCRdb's copy carries only in-frame clones and drops some. The sample includes 1.6 million or so clones, 98% of them seen just once. Sequencing was performed on naive CD4+ T cells sorted from blood. As for subset: CD45RA+ positively selected. The receptors were gathered from a man younger than 40 in good health.

The chain links TRBV10-3 to TRBJ2-1; 7 bases fit TRBD2. The CDR3 spans 17 residues. Germline CDR1 reads ENHRY; CDR2 reads SYGVKD. The junction had 8 bases not matched to a gene; V was cut back by 2 bases and J by 1 base. CDR3 residues: CAISETRAGPSYNEQFF. DNA for the CDR3: TGTGCCATCAGTGAGACTCGAGCGGGGCCATCCTACAATGAGCAGTTCTTC.

V gene TRBV4-1 combines with J gene TRBJ2-7; TRBD2 matches 7 bases. The CDR3 has 15 amino acids. Looked up from germline, CDR1 is MGHRA and CDR2 is YSYEKL. V trimming: 8 bases; J trimming: 1 base; junction bases outside the gene matches: 11. The CDR3 DNA sequence: TGCGCCAGCTCCCCCCAGCGGGAAATATCCTACGAGCAGTACTTC. This sequence encodes CASSPQREISYEQYF.

CDR3 DNA: TGTGCCAGCAGTGGGCGTGATACTGAAGCTTTCTTT. This codes for CASSGRDTEAFF. The chain has TRBV25-1 and TRBJ1-1; D not resolved. This CDR3 spans 12 amino acids. The V and J ends lost 4 bases and 5 bases respectively, with 8 bases between them. Germline CDR1 and CDR2: MGHDK and SYGVNS.

CDR3 nucleotides: TGCGCCAGGCTGACTTCCTACGAGCAGTACTTC. Protein product: CARLTSYEQYF. V is TRBV23-1 and J is TRBJ2-7; D unresolved. TRBV23-1 is an open reading frame whose function is uncertain. The germline V and J ends were trimmed by 9 bases and 1 base, with 7 bases remaining between them. The CDR3 consists of 11 residues.

The chain is built from TRBV28 and TRBJ1-1, with D perhaps TRBD1 (5 bases). The CDR3 is made up of 11 amino acids. Germline CDR1 and CDR2: MDHEN and SYDVKM. Trimming took 2 bases from V and 10 from J, leaving 8 bases between them. The CDR3: CASSLRGGAFF. In DNA, the CDR3 is TGTGCCAGCAGTTTACGGGGGGGAGCTTTCTTT.

This chain links TRBV18 with TRBJ2-1; 8 nucleotides align to TRBD2. After removal of 1 base from V and 5 bases from J, the junction contained 13 bases not matched to a gene. This CDR3 is built from 18 residues. Looked up from germline, CDR1 is KGHSH and CDR2 is LQKENI. CDR3: CASSPLSVSGSWHNEQFF. CDR3 nucleotides: TGTGCCAGCTCACCACTTTCGGTAAGCGGGAGTTGGCACAATGAGCAGTTCTTC.

This chain connects TRBV7-7 to TRBJ2-1; D is uncertain. Germline values: CDR1 SSHAT, CDR2 FNYEAQ (reference sequence). V lost 2 bases and J lost 10, with 12 bases in between. The CDR3 runs 13 residues. CDR3 amino acids: CASSLLEAAEQFF. DNA of the CDR3: TGTGCCAGCAGCTTACTCGAAGCCGCGGAGCAGTTCTTC.

The V and J genes are TRBV18 and TRBJ1-2; D remains unclear. With 0 bases removed from V and 4 bases from J, the gap between germline ends came to 21 bases. The CDR3 has 18 amino acids. Germline CDR1 is KGHSH and CDR2 is LQKENI. The CDR3 DNA follows: TGTGCCAGCTCACCACCCCCTGGAAAAAGGTCGGCAGGCTATGGCTACACCTTC. Protein product: CASSPPPGKRSAGYGYTF.

V and J are TRBV13 and TRBJ1-1; no clear D gene. V lost 5 bases, J lost 0 bases, and 10 bases lay in between. Germline-derived CDR1 and CDR2 are PRHDT and FYEKMQ (reference sequence). This CDR3 is 14 amino acids long. CDR3 nucleotides: TGTGCCAGCAGCGAGCAGTCAATGAACACTGAAGCTTTCTTT. It translates to CASSEQSMNTEAFF.

The chain employs TRBV2 and TRBJ1-2; 7 positions agree with TRBD1. The germline V gene has CDR1 SNHLY and CDR2 FYNNEI. This CDR3 has 13 residues. Losses at the gene ends were 5 bases for V and 4 bases for J; bases not matched to a gene: 4. The CDR3 DNA is TGTGCCAGCAGTCCCCAGGGGGGCTATGGCTACACCTTC. It specifies CASSPQGGYGYTF. The full variable domain, rest sourced from reference TRBV2 and TRBJ1-2, is EPEVTQTPSHQVTQMGQEVILRCVPISNHLYFYWYRQILGQKVEFLVSFYNNEISEKSEIFDDQFSVERPDGSNFTLKIRSTKLEDSAMYFCASSPQGGYGYTFGSGTRLTVV.

The chain links TRBV7-9 to TRBJ1-4; 7 bases agree with TRBD1. V shed 5 bases, J shed 6 bases, and the junction held 3 bases outside the gene matches. The CDR3 has 13 residues. CDR1 SEHNR and CDR2 FQNEAQ come from the germline V gene (reference sequence). The CDR3 sequence is CASSPGQYEKLFF. The CDR3 DNA reads TGTGCCAGCAGCCCGGGACAGTATGAAAAACTGTTTTTT.

This rearrangement joins TRBV20-1 to TRBJ2-7; no clear D. Trimming removed 2 bases at V and 5 bases at J, with 7 bases between. In germline, CDR1 is DFQATT, CDR2 SNEGSKA (reference sequence). The CDR3 totals 11 residues. CDR3 sequence (DNA): TGCAGTGCTAGAAGCCGGGACGAGCAGTACTTC. Amino acid sequence: CSARSRDEQYF.

V usage is TRBV5-4 and J usage is TRBJ1-2, with D perhaps matching TRBD1 (6 bases). Germline V gives CDR1 SGHNT, CDR2 YYREEE (reference sequence). This CDR3 contains 14 residues. Trimming removed 0 bases at V and 4 bases at J, with 10 bases between. The CDR3 region is CASSLAGQLYGYTF. The CDR3 nucleotides read TGTGCCAGCAGCTTGGCCGGACAGCTCTATGGCTACACCTTC.

For this clone: Distinct nucleotide sequences in the sample also encode this CDR3. V usage is TRBV6-1 and J usage is TRBJ2-3; D is undetermined. Germline values: CDR1 MNHNS, CDR2 SASEGT. Trimming pared 5 bases from V and 0 bases from J, leaving 3 bases between. The CDR3 spans 12 residues. The CDR3: CASSPSTDTQYF. CDR3 coding DNA: TGTGCCAGCAGTCCAAGCACAGATACGCAGTATTTT.

The chain employs TRBV7-3 and TRBJ1-5; D might be TRBD1 (5 bases). Germline V gene lookup returns CDR1 SGHTA and CDR2 FQGTGA. The CDR3 contains 15 residues. Trimming shortened V by 8 bases and J by 3 bases, and 17 bases separated the two germline ends. The CDR3 here is CASSRDGTPNQPQHF. The CDR3, as DNA: TGTGCCAGCTCTCGGGACGGAACCCCCAATCAGCCCCAGCATTTT.

The chain carries TRBV15 and TRBJ2-3; D is perhaps TRBD1 or TRBD2 (5 bases each). V lost 8 bases, J lost 4 bases, and 16 bases lay in between. Germline assignment: CDR1 LNHNV and CDR2 YYDKDF (reference sequence). This CDR3 spans 14 amino acids. The CDR3 spells CATGDPRGPDTQYF. CDR3 bases: TGTGCCACCGGGGACCCTAGGGGCCCAGATACGCAGTATTTT.

The rearrangement uses TRBV5-1 and TRBJ2-2, with 10 nucleotides matching TRBD1. The CDR3 sequence is 16 residues long. The V segment lost 1 base and the J segment 6 bases; nucleotides outside the gene matches: 6. Germline values: CDR1 SGHRS, CDR2 YFSETQ. The CDR3 coding sequence is TGCGCCAGCAGCTTGTCGGCGGACAGGGGGGCCGGGGAGCTGTTTTTT. It translates to CASSLSADRGAGELFF. Based on the CDR3 plus reference TRBV5-1 and TRBJ2-2, the full variable domain is KAGVTQTPRYLIKTRGQQVTLSCSPISGHRSVSWYQQTPGQGLQFLFEYFSETQRNKGNFPGRFSGRQFSNSRSEMNVSTLELGDSALYLCASSLSADRGAGELFFGEGSRLTVL.